What follows are 25 T cell receptor beta chains derived from one specimen sequenced in a study of blood T cells in healthy people across ages. The authors ran a second PCR of roughly 7 to 11 cycles using a sample-barcoded 5' primer and a J-beta primer mix. TCRdb redid the calling of the 5' RACE reads with MiXCR, one entry per CDR3 protein. In the table there are approximately 800,000 distinct CDR3 sequences, roughly 26% of which are singletons. These data also featured in a second study, about T cells of mothers and their children.

The sample taken for sequencing was blood. Receptors originate from a boy younger than 18 in good health.

J is TRBJ1-2 and V is TRBV24-1, with 7 bases matching TRBD1. V lost 3 bases and J lost 6; bases outside the gene matches: 6. This CDR3 is built from 14 residues. Germline assignment: CDR1 KGHDR and CDR2 SFDVKD. CDR3 coding DNA: TGTGCCACCAGTGATCTTACAGGGGTAGATGGCTACACCTTC. Translating gives CATSDLTGVDGYTF.

This clonotype was detected a few times. V usage is TRBV18 and J usage is TRBJ2-7; D unclear. Germline assignment: CDR1 KGHSH and CDR2 LQKENI. The CDR3 runs to 13 residues. The ends were cut back, 0 bases at V and 4 bases at J, with 7 bases in the middle. CDR3 in amino acids: CASSPPGIYEQYF. The CDR3 DNA follows: TGTGCCAGCTCACCACCTGGAATATACGAGCAGTACTTC. Using reference TRBV18 and TRBJ2-7 for the parts outside the CDR3, the full variable domain is NAGVMQNPRHLVRRRGQEARLRCSPMKGHSHVYWYRQLPEEGLKFMVYLQKENIIDESGMPKERFSAEFPKEGPSILRIQQVVRGDSAAYFCASSPPGIYEQYFGPGTRLTVT.

The rearrangement joins TRBV6-2 or TRBV6-3 to TRBJ2-2; 8 bases fit TRBD1. CDR1 and CDR2 from the germline V gene are MNHEY and SVGEGT. The CDR3 spans 15 residues. Losses at the gene ends were 6 bases for V and 3 bases for J; bases not matched to a gene: 6. The CDR3 nucleotides read TGTGCCAGCAGCCAAGACAGGGGCTACACCGGGGAGCTGTTTTTT. Amino acids: CASSQDRGYTGELFF.

The chain recombines TRBV12-3 or TRBV12-4 with TRBJ1-5; 9 bases fit TRBD1. CDR3 size: 15 residues. With 6 bases clipped from V and 6 bases from J, the junction kept 9 bases outside the gene matches. This chain's CDR3 is CASSDGQGISQPQHF. The DNA of the CDR3 is TGTGCCAGCAGCGACGGACAGGGGATATCTCAGCCCCAGCATTTT.

The chain carries TRBV7-9 and TRBJ1-2; tentative D call: TRBD1 (5 bases). Trimming took 7 bases from V and 6 from J, leaving 12 bases between them. This CDR3 contains 12 residues. Per germline, CDR1 SEHNR and CDR2 FQNEAQ (reference sequence). The DNA for the CDR3 is TGTGCCAGCACTAGCAGGGCGGATGGCTACACCTTC. Its translation: CASTSRADGYTF.

The chain couples TRBV5-1 to TRBJ2-5, with D hard to call. V gave up 2 bases and J gave up 5 bases, with 13 bases separating them. Germline V gives CDR1 SGHRS, CDR2 YFSETQ. The CDR3 consists of 14 residues. The CDR3 bases are TGCGCCAGCAGCTTTGGTGTGACGGCGGAGACCCAGTACTTC. Its translation is CASSFGVTAETQYF.

This clonotype turned up a few times. CDR3 coding DNA: TGTGCCAGCACCCCACTCCGAGACAGGGGGATATTTGGCTACACCTTC. Protein product: CASTPLRDRGIFGYTF. V usage is TRBV12-3 or TRBV12-4 and J usage is TRBJ1-2; 9 bases are shared with TRBD1. The V gene end was trimmed by 7 bases and the J gene end by 7 bases; junction bases not matched to a gene: 16. The CDR3 contains 16 residues.

V usage is TRBV5-1 and J usage is TRBJ2-5; D may be TRBD2 (6 bases). TRBJ2-7 matches the DNA end more closely, so the J call is doubtful. CDR1 is SGHRS, CDR2 YFSETQ, per germline. CDR3 length equals 13 residues. The CDR3 sequence is CASSAGRDYEQYF. CDR3 DNA: TGCGCCAGCAGCGCGGGACGGGACTACGAGCAGTACTTC.

V and J are TRBV12-5 and TRBJ2-5; D ambiguous. Trimming removed 1 base from V and 4 bases from J, with 7 bases in between. The CDR3 runs to 13 residues. Germline V lookup: CDR1 LGHNT, CDR2 FRNRAP. The CDR3 reads CASGLAAVETQYF. CDR3 coding DNA: TGTGCTAGTGGTTTGGCGGCGGTAGAGACCCAGTACTTC.

The rearrangement links TRBV11-2 to TRBJ1-2, with unresolved D. The V end was cut by 4 bases, the J end by 5 bases, with 14 bases between. The CDR3 sequence is 14 residues long. Per germline, CDR1 SGHAT and CDR2 FQNNGV. In nucleotides, the CDR3 is TGTGCCAGCAGCTCGGGGAGCCGAGAGTATGGCTACACCTTC. Protein sequence: CASSSGSREYGYTF.

J is TRBJ2-5 and V is TRBV28, with D possibly TRBD2 on 6 matching bases. CDR1 is MDHEN, CDR2 SYDVKM, per germline. Trimming removed 8 bases from V and 5 bases from J, with 18 bases in between. This CDR3 has 14 amino acids. The CDR3 DNA reads as TGTGCCAGCTACCAGGGAGGCAGGGTCGAGACCCAGTACTTC. This translates into CASYQGGRVETQYF.

This clonotype was observed a few times. J is TRBJ1-1 and V is TRBV6-5; D not certain. Germline V gene lookup returns CDR1 MNHEY and CDR2 SVGAGI. The ends were cut back, 0 bases at V and 0 bases at J, with 5 bases in the middle. This CDR3 comprises 14 residues. The CDR3 protein is CASSYSRMNTEAFF. The CDR3 nucleotides are TGTGCCAGCAGTTACTCCAGGATGAACACTGAAGCTTTCTTT.

The chain employs TRBV25-1 and TRBJ2-5, with a tentative D call TRBD2 (7 bases). Deletions cut 5 bases from V and 4 bases from J, with 17 bases between. CDR3 length: 15 amino acids. In germline, CDR1 is MGHDK, CDR2 SYGVNS. CDR3 region: CASSKGGGISETQYF. DNA of the CDR3: TGTGCCAGCAGTAAAGGGGGAGGGATTTCAGAGACCCAGTACTTC.

The rearrangement joins TRBV9 to TRBJ2-1; 7 nucleotides line up with TRBD2. The germline V gene encodes CDR1 SGDLS and CDR2 YYNGEE. The CDR3 is 14 residues long. Trimming removed 6 bases from V and 5 bases from J; junction bases left unmatched: 8. CDR3 residues: CASTSGDMNNEQFF. CDR3 nucleotide sequence: TGTGCCAGCACTAGCGGCGATATGAACAATGAGCAGTTCTTC.

This chain connects TRBV28 to TRBJ2-3, with 8 bases fitting TRBD2. The CDR3 extends over 15 amino acids. CDR1 and CDR2 (germline): MDHEN, SYDVKM. The V gene end was trimmed by 6 bases and the J gene end by 2 bases; junction bases not matched to a gene: 7. Written as DNA, the CDR3 is TGTGCCAGCAGGGATGCGGGGGGAAACACAGATACGCAGTATTTT. This codes for CASRDAGGNTDTQYF.

CDR3 sequence: CASSESPSLGNEQFF. CDR3 DNA: TGTGCCAGCAGTGAATCTCCGTCCCTTGGGAATGAGCAGTTCTTC. This chain links TRBV6-1 with TRBJ2-5; D is uncertain. Judging by the DNA end, TRBJ2-1 fits better; the J call may be wrong. This CDR3 spans 15 amino acids. Germline V gene data show CDR1 as MNHNS and CDR2 as SASEGT.

This chain's CDR3 is CASTTTLGQGNQETQYF. The CDR3 bases are TGTGCCAGCACCACTACCCTAGGGCAGGGGAACCAAGAGACCCAGTACTTC. The chain has TRBV21-1 and TRBJ2-5; the DNA was not compared with TRBD2, the D call given in the table. TRBV21-1 has pseudogene status. The CDR3 loop spans 17 amino acids.

This rearrangement joins TRBV12-3 or TRBV12-4 to TRBJ1-2, with 9 bases fitting TRBD1. This CDR3 comprises 16 residues. After removal of 7 bases from V and 4 bases from J, the junction contained 13 bases not matched to a gene. CDR3 sequence: CASTINTGGAGYGYTF. CDR3 coding DNA: TGTGCCAGCACCATTAATACAGGGGGCGCGGGCTATGGCTACACCTTC.

The chain is built from TRBV7-3 and TRBJ1-1; D gene ambiguous. This CDR3 is 13 amino acids long. Germline V CDR1 and CDR2: SGHTA, FQGTGA. V was clipped by 0 bases and J by 3 bases, with 5 bases between them. The CDR3 reads CASSLTIDTEAFF. In DNA, the CDR3 is TGTGCCAGCAGCTTAACAATCGACACTGAAGCTTTCTTT. The whole variable domain, remainder taken from reference TRBV7-3 and TRBJ1-1, is GAGVSQTPSNKVTEKGKYVELRCDPISGHTALYWYRQSLGQGPEFLIYFQGTGAADDSGLPNDRFFAVRPEGSVSTLKIQRTERGDSAVYLCASSLTIDTEAFFGQGTRLTVV.

The chain recombines TRBV19 with TRBJ1-2; TRBD1 matches 12 bases. CDR1 is LNHDA and CDR2 is SQIVND in the germline V gene (reference sequence). This CDR3 region has 15 residues. J was trimmed by 6 bases and V by 11 bases; bases with no gene match: 13. The CDR3 region is CASPAIGTGGNGYTF. The CDR3 nucleotides are TGTGCCTCACCCGCAATCGGGACAGGGGGCAATGGCTACACCTTC.

As regards this clonotype: One end of the junction is discordant with germline, which a read error may explain. The chain uses TRBV19 and TRBJ2-3, with D perhaps matching TRBD1 (6 bases). This CDR3 has 12 residues. Germline-derived CDR1 and CDR2 are LNHDA and SQIVND (reference sequence). CDR3 amino acids: CTTQGRTDTQSF. In nucleotides, the CDR3 is TGTACCACCCAGGGAAGGACAGATACGCAGTCTTTT.

A few counts support this clonotype. The chain employs TRBV6-1 and TRBJ2-7; D possibly corresponds to TRBD1 (5 bases). Germline values: CDR1 MNHNS, CDR2 SASEGT. V was shortened by 3 bases and J by 3 bases, with 9 bases between the two germline ends. CDR3 size: 13 residues. The CDR3, as DNA: TGTGCCAGCAGTGAGGACCAGGGCTACGAGCAGTACTTC. The encoded protein is CASSEDQGYEQYF.

In this sample, this clonotype turned up a few times. The chain combines TRBV10-1 with TRBJ1-5; D unclear. Trimming removed 6 bases from V and 9 bases from J, with 15 bases in between. The CDR3 has 13 residues. The germline CDR1 and CDR2 sequences are WNHNN and SYGVQD (reference sequence). The CDR3: CASSQQRNWPQHF. The CDR3, as DNA: TGCGCCAGCAGCCAACAGCGAAATTGGCCCCAGCATTTT.

V usage is TRBV20-1 and J usage is TRBJ1-4, with D tentatively TRBD1 (6 bases). There are 13 residues in the CDR3. Germline CDR1 and CDR2: DFQATT and SNEGSKA (reference sequence). Trimming removed 2 bases at V and 6 bases at J, with 10 bases between. This chain's CDR3 is CSARPQGDEKLFF. Here the CDR3 DNA reads TGCAGTGCTAGACCACAGGGAGATGAAAAACTGTTTTTT.

Comment on this clonotype: One junction end does not reproduce the germline sequence, and a read error may be involved. This chain links TRBV6-1 with TRBJ2-5; TRBD1 aligns across 10 bases. CDR3 length equals 13 residues. Germline CDR1 and CDR2: MNHNS and SASEGT. The CDR3 DNA follows: TGTGCCAGCTTAATCCCGGGACAGGGGCCCGAGAGCTTC. Residues: CASLIPGQGPESF.